These 12 T cell receptor beta chains share one sample of origin, sequenced in a study of cytomegalovirus exposure and HLA in healthy donors. The PCR employed 60 Vbeta primers together with 13 Jbeta primers. Profiling relied on immunoSEQ multiplex PCR, and the TCRdb table lists in-frame clones only, not all of them. The sample lists around 130,000 clones, 70% to 75% seen once, with approximately 1.6% in the top ten. The sequencing sample was made of PBMCs. These receptors were obtained from a woman in her thirties in good health and CMV-seronegative.

The chain combines TRBV5-1 with TRBJ1-4; possible D gene TRBD1, 5 bases. The length of the CDR3 is 15 residues. Trimming cost V 4 bases and J 3 bases, with 13 bases left between them. Germline V CDR1 and CDR2: SGHRS, YFSETQ. The CDR3 spells CASSGRGASNEKLFF. The DNA of the CDR3 is TGCGCCAGCAGCGGCCGCGGGGCGTCTAATGAAAAACTGTTTTTT.

CDR3 in amino acids: CASTAQTGPYEQYF. The DNA for the CDR3 is TGTGCCAGCACCGCCCAGACAGGGCCCTACGAGCAGTACTTC. The chain links TRBV2 to TRBJ2-7; 7 bases line up with TRBD1. The germline V gene encodes CDR1 SNHLY and CDR2 FYNNEI. Trimming at V came to 7 bases and at J to 2 bases, leaving 8 bases not matched to a gene. The CDR3 runs 14 residues.

This rearrangement joins TRBV29-1 to TRBJ1-2, with TRBD1 matching over 8 bases. V gave up 7 bases and J gave up 5 bases; unmatched junction bases: 12. Germline V lookup: CDR1 SQVTM, CDR2 ANQGSEA. CDR3 length: 14 residues. This CDR3 is CSARGQGAGYGYTF. DNA for the CDR3: TGCAGCGCCCGAGGCCAGGGGGCGGGATATGGCTACACCTTC.

This clone was recorded once. The chain is built from TRBV5-1 and TRBJ2-5; TRBD1 agrees at 10 bases. From germline, CDR1 is SGHRS and CDR2 YFSETQ. Trimming at V came to 2 bases and at J to 5 bases, leaving 3 bases not matched to a gene. CDR3 size: 14 residues. DNA for the CDR3: TGCGCCAGCAGCTTCGACAGGGGGCTTGAGACCCAGTACTTC. Translation: CASSFDRGLETQYF.

This clone was counted between two and nine times. The chain employs TRBV2 and TRBJ1-1, with D unclear. This CDR3 is built from 12 residues. V was cut by 7 bases and J by 5 bases, with 11 bases left in between. CDR1 and CDR2 (germline): SNHLY, FYNNEI. CDR3 residues: CASKEVGTEAFF. The CDR3 DNA reads TGTGCCAGCAAGGAGGTTGGAACTGAAGCTTTCTTT.

The V and J genes are TRBV7-8 and TRBJ1-4; 7 bases are a match to TRBD1. This CDR3 is 16 amino acids long. Trimming removed 4 bases from V and 7 bases from J; junction bases left unmatched: 12. Germline assignment: CDR1 SGHVS and CDR2 FQNEAQ. The DNA of the CDR3 is TGTGCCAGCAGCTCGACTCGACAGGGACTTGGTGAAAAACTGTTTTTT. Translation gives CASSSTRQGLGEKLFF.

This chain joins TRBV7-2 and TRBJ2-4; a possible D gene is TRBD2 (5 bases). CDR1 is SGHTA, CDR2 FQGNSA, per germline. Trimming removed 5 bases from V and 7 bases from J, with 15 bases in between. The CDR3 is made up of 14 amino acids. The CDR3 DNA reads as TGTGCCAGCAGCCATAGCGTCGTCCGGAACATTCAGTACTTC. Translated, it gives CASSHSVVRNIQYF.

Comments on this clone: The same CDR3 can be traced to other DNA sequences in this sample. The CDR3 is CASSLYRQGASNQPQHF. CDR3 DNA: TGTGCCAGCAGTTTATACCGGCAGGGGGCTAGCAATCAGCCCCAGCATTTT. The chain carries TRBV28 and TRBJ1-5; 8 nucleotides line up with TRBD1. Trimming at V came to 1 base and at J to 0 bases, leaving 5 bases not matched to a gene. The germline V gene has CDR1 MDHEN and CDR2 SYDVKM. This CDR3 has 17 amino acids.

The chain couples TRBV29-1 to TRBJ1-1; TRBD1 is a possible D gene (5 bases). Trimming took off 6 bases at V and 2 bases at J, with 13 bases between the two ends. The CDR3 loop spans 13 amino acids. From germline, CDR1 is SQVTM and CDR2 ANQGSEA. The CDR3 DNA is TGCAGCGTAGAGGTTCAGGGCAACACTGAAGCTTTCTTT. It encodes CSVEVQGNTEAFF.

The J gene is TRBJ2-2, the V gene TRBV7-3, with D perhaps matching TRBD2 (6 bases). The CDR3 contains 15 residues. Deletions cut 4 bases from V and 5 bases from J, with 14 bases between. Per germline, CDR1 SGHTA and CDR2 FQGTGA. The CDR3 bases are TGTGCCAGCAGCTCCGGGACTCCGAGGACCGGGGAGCTGTTTTTT. This sequence encodes CASSSGTPRTGELFF.

The genes are TRBV28 and TRBJ1-2; TRBD1 matches at 11 bases. This CDR3 region has 14 residues. J gave up 4 bases and V 6 bases, and 4 bases lay outside the gene matches. Germline CDR1 is MDHEN and CDR2 is SYDVKM. The DNA of the CDR3 is TGTGCCAGCAGGGGGACAGGGGGAATCTATGGCTACACCTTC. This gives the protein CASRGTGGIYGYTF.

Only one count was recorded for this clone. The chain carries TRBV6-5 and TRBJ1-1; the D gene is possibly TRBD1 (5 bases). Germline V lookup: CDR1 MNHEY, CDR2 SVGAGI. The V gene lost 2 bases and the J gene lost 3 bases, with 10 bases spanning the gap. CDR3 length: 14 amino acids. CDR3 in amino acids: CASSYMGLDTEAFF. The CDR3 bases are TGTGCCAGCAGTTACATGGGGCTGGACACTGAAGCTTTCTTT.